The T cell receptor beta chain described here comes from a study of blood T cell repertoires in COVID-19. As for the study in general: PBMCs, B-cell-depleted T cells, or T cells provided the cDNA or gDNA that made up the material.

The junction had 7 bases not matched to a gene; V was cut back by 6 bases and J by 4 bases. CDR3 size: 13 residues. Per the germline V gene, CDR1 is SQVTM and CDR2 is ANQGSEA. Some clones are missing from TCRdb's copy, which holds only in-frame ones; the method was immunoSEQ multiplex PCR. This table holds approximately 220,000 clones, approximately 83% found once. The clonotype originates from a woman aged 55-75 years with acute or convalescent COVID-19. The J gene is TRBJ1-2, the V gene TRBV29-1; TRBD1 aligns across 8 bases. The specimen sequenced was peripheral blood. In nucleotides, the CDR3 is TGCAGCGTCTGGACAGGGAAAGTCTATGGCTACACCTTC. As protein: CSVWTGKVYGYTF.